This note documents a single T cell receptor (beta chain) sequence. Assay used: immunoSEQ multiplex PCR; TCRdb lists only in-frame clones, some missing. The sample holds about 51,000 clones, around 80% seen once. These data are taken from a study of control samples from healthy donors and cancer patients. Specimen: blood. This receptor was obtained from a man aged 70-80 years in good health.

The CDR3 region is CASSQVNGTSGVRPRGEQFF. The CDR3 DNA sequence: TGTGCCAGCAGCCAAGTTAACGGGACTAGCGGGGTACGACCGCGGGGTGAGCAGTTCTTC. V is TRBV4-2 and J is TRBJ2-1, with TRBD2 identical over 13 bases. Looked up from germline, CDR1 is LGHNA and CDR2 is YNFKEQ. This CDR3 comprises 20 residues. V was pared by 1 base and J by 9 bases, with 18 bases of the junction left unmatched.